These T cell receptor beta chains were read from a single sample in a study of blood T cells in healthy people across ages. TCRdb redid the calling of the 5' RACE reads with MiXCR, one entry per CDR3 protein. Counted here are around 870,000 distinct CDR3 sequences, under 35% occurring once; the ten biggest clones make up approximately 15%. Sequenced sample: blood. These receptors originate from an elderly woman in good health. CDR3s include the opening cysteine and the closing phenylalanine or tryptophan. Each record gives: D gene, J gene, V gene, clone size, CDR3 protein, CDR3 DNA. The D gene is left open where the match is weak. The size field is filled for only some rows; it gives once, few, many or a size class.

>TRBD1|TRBJ2-7|TRBV27|many
CASSFQGAFEQYF
TGTGCCAGCAGTTTCCAGGGGGCGTTCGAGCAGTACTTC
>.|TRBJ2-7|TRBV5-1|many
CASSLGTQGKVLYEQYF
TGCGCCAGCAGCTTGGGGACACAGGGAAAGGTCCTCTACGAGCAGTACTTC
>TRBD1|TRBJ2-6|TRBV4-1|few
CASSRSQGSGANVPTF
TGCGCCAGCAGCCGCTCACAGGGGTCTGGGGCCAACGTCCCGACTTTC
>TRBD2|TRBJ2-5|TRBV24-1|many
CATSLGGRQETQYF
TGTGCCACCAGCCTCGGGGGGAGGCAAGAGACCCAGTACTTC
>TRBD1|TRBJ2-5|TRBV7-2|many
CASSLIWTGGPETQYF
TGTGCCAGCAGCTTAATCTGGACAGGGGGTCCAGAGACCCAGTACTTC
>TRBD1|TRBJ2-1|TRBV6-2/TRBV6-3|many
CASSSGQGNYNEQFF
TGTGCCAGCAGTTCCGGACAGGGGAACTACAATGAGCAGTTCTTC
>.|TRBJ2-5|TRBV27|.
CASRPGDGDAETQYF
TGTGCCAGCAGACCCGGGGACGGGGATGCGGAGACCCAGTACTTC
>.|TRBJ1-2|TRBV5-1|many
CASSSPGEGNYGYTF
TGCGCCAGCAGCTCCCCGGGGGAAGGGAACTATGGCTACACCTTC
>.|TRBJ1-6|TRBV7-8|few
CASSSRRADGQILRNSPLHF
TGTGCCAGCAGCTCAAGACGCGCCGATGGACAGATCCTAAGGAATTCACCCCTCCACTTT
>.|TRBJ2-5|TRBV7-2|many
CASSLSGGRETQYF
TGTGCCAGCAGCCTTTCGGGGGGCAGGGAGACCCAGTACTTC
>TRBD1|TRBJ1-2|TRBV7-9|few
CASSPPGQEGYTF
TGTGCCAGCAGCCCCCCCGGACAGGAAGGCTACACCTTC
>.|TRBJ2-3|TRBV28|.
CASSPPLGVPDTQYF
TGTGCCAGCAGTCCACCGTTGGGCGTACCAGATACGCAGTATTTT
>.|TRBJ2-1|TRBV20-1|many
CSATKPGGGNEQFF
TGCAGTGCTACGAAACCAGGGGGGGGCAATGAGCAGTTCTTC
>.|TRBJ1-5|TRBV4-3|.
CASSQDIEDQPQHF
TGCGCCAGCAGCCAAGATATAGAGGATCAGCCCCAGCATTTT
>TRBD1|TRBJ2-2|TRBV10-3|.
CAITSTGATGELFF
TGTGCCATCACTTCCACAGGGGCTACCGGGGAGCTGTTTTTT
>TRBD1|TRBJ1-5|TRBV15|.
CATSRATGLGNQPQHF
TGTGCCACCAGCAGAGCGACAGGGTTGGGCAATCAGCCCCAGCATTTT
>TRBD2|TRBJ2-1|TRBV7-2|many
CASSPGGFGNEQFF
TGTGCCAGCAGTCCGGGGGGGTTCGGTAATGAGCAGTTCTTC
>TRBD1|TRBJ2-7|TRBV5-4|.
CASSYMGQIYEQYF
TGTGCCAGCAGTTATATGGGACAGATCTACGAGCAGTACTTC
>TRBD2|TRBJ2-7|TRBV27|.
CASSHLGLGNEQYF
TGTGCCAGCAGTCACCTGGGACTAGGAAACGAGCAGTACTTC
>TRBD1|TRBJ1-2|TRBV6-5|many
CASSYSGTGGKSNYGYTF
TGTGCCAGCAGTTACTCCGGGACAGGGGGCAAATCTAACTATGGCTACACCTTC